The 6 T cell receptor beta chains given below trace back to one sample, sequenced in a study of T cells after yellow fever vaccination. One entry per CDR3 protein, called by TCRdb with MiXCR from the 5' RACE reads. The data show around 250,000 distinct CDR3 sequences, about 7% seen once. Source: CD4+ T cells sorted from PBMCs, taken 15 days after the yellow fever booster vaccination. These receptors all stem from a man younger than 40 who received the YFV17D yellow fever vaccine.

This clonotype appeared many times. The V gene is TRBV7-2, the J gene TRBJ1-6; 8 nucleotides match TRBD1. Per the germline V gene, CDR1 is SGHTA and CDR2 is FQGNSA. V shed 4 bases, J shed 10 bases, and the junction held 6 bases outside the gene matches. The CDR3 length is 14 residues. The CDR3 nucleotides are TGTGCCAGCAGCTCCCGGACAGGGCCCTCACCCCTCCACTTT. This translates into CASSSRTGPSPLHF. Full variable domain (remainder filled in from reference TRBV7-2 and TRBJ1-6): GAGVSQSPSNKVTEKGKDVELRCDPISGHTALYWYRQSLGQGLEFLIYFQGNSAPDKSGLPSDRFSAERTGGSVSTLTIQRTQQEDSAVYLCASSSRTGPSPLHFGNGTRLTVT.

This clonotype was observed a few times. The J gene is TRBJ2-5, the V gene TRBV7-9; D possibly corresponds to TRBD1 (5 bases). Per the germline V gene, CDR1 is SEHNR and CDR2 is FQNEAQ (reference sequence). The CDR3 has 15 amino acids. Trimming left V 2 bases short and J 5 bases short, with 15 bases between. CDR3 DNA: TGTGCCAGCAGCTTATGGGGCCCCGAGGTGGAGACCCAGTACTTC. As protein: CASSLWGPEVETQYF.

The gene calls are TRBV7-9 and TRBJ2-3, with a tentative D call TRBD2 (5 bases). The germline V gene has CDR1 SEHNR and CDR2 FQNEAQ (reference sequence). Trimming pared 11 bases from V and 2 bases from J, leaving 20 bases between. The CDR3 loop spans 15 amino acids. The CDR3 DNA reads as TGTGCCTCCCGGGGATGGCGGGCTGCCACAGATACGCAGTATTTT. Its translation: CASRGWRAATDTQYF. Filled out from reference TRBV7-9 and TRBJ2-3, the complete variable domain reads DTGVSQNPRHKITKRGQNVTFRCDPISEHNRLYWYRQTLGQGPEFLTYFQNEAQLEKSRLLSDRFSAERPKGSFSTLEIQRTEQGDSAMYLCASRGWRAATDTQYFGPGTRLTVL.

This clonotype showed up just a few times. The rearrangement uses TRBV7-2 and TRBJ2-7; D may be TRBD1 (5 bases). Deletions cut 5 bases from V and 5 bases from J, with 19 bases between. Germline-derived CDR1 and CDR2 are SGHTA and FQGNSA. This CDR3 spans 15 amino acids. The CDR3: CASSQVGQGWDEQYF. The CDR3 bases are TGTGCCAGCAGCCAAGTAGGGCAGGGATGGGACGAGCAGTACTTC.

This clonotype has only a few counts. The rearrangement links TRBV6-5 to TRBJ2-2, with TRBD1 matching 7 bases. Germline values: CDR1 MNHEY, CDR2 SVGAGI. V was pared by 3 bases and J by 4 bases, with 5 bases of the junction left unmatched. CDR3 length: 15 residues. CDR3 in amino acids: CASSYTGVGTGELFF. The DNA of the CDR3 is TGTGCCAGCAGTTATACAGGGGTCGGCACCGGGGAGCTGTTTTTT.

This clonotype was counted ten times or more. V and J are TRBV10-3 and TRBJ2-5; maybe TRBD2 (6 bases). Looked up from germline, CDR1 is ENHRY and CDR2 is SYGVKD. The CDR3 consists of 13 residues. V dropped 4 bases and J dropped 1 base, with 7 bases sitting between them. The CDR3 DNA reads TGTGCCATCAGTGTTAGCGGCCAAGAGACCCAGTACTTC. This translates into CAISVSGQETQYF.